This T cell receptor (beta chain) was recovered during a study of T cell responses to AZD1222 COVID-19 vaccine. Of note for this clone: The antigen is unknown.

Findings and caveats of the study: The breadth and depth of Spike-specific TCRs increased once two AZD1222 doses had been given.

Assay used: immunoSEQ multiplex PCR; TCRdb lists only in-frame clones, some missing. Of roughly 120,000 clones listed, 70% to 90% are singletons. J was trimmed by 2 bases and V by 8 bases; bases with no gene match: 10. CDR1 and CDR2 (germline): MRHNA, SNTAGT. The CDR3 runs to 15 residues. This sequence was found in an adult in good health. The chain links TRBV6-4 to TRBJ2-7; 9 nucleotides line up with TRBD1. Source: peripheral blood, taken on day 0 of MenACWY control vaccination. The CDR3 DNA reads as TGTGCCAGCCCCCCCTACAGGGGGCGGACCTACGAGCAGTACTTC. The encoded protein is CASPPYRGRTYEQYF.